This T cell receptor beta chain was identified in a study of blood T cell repertoires in COVID-19. As for the study in general: The analysed material was cDNA or gDNA that came from T cells, B-cell-depleted T cells, or PBMCs.

TCRdb keeps only in-frame clones here, not all; method: immunoSEQ multiplex PCR. Among more than 250,000 clones listed, around 88% were seen once. The germline V gene encodes CDR1 LNHDA and CDR2 SQIVND (reference sequence). The trim removed 1 base at V and 2 bases at J, leaving 13 bases unmatched. The CDR3 runs to 19 residues. Sequenced sample: peripheral blood. V is TRBV19 and J is TRBJ1-5; 8 nucleotides line up with TRBD1. The sequence was collected from a woman between 45 and 65 years old with acute or convalescent COVID-19. The CDR3: CASSIARGRGRLGNQPQHF. The CDR3 DNA is TGTGCCAGTAGTATAGCCCGGGGCAGGGGGCGCTTGGGCAATCAGCCCCAGCATTTT. Supplemented by reference TRBV19 and TRBJ1-5, the full variable domain reads DGGITQSPKYLFRKEGQNVTLSCEQNLNHDAMYWYRQDPGQGLRLIYYSQIVNDFQKGDIAEGYSVSREKKESFPLTVTSAQKNPTAFYLCASSIARGRGRLGNQPQHFGDGTRLSIL.